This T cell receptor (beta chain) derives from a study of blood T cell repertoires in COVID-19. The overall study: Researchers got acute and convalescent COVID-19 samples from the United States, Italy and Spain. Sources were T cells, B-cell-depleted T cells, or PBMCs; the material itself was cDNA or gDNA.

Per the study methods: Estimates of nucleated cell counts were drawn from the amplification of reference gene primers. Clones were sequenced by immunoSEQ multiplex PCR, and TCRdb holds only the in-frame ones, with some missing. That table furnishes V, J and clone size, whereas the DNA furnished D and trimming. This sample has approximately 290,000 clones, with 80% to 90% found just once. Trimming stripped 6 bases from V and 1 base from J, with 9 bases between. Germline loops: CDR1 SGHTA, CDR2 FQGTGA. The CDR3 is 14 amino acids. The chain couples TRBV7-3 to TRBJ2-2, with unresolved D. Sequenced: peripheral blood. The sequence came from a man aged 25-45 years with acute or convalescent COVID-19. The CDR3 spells CASSSSQNTGELFF. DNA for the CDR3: TGTGCCAGCAGTTCAAGCCAGAACACCGGGGAGCTGTTTTTT.